The 9 T cell receptor beta chains below come from one sample, sequenced in a study of cytomegalovirus exposure and HLA in healthy donors. Some clones are missing from TCRdb's copy, which holds only in-frame ones; the method was immunoSEQ multiplex PCR. The profile covers over 100,000 clones, with less than 95% appearing a single time and 0.89% taken by the ten largest. The sample taken for sequencing was PBMCs. These receptors all stem from a woman aged 18 to 35 in good health and CMV-seronegative.

Notes on this clone: An end of the junction differs from the germline gene, which may be a read error. This sequence joins TRBV7-7 and TRBJ2-3, with 8 bases lining up with TRBD1. This CDR3 contains 13 residues. Per the germline V gene, CDR1 is SSHAT and CDR2 is FNYEAQ (reference sequence). This chain's CDR3 is CASSGQGRDTQYF. As DNA, the CDR3 is TGTGCTAGCAGCGGACAGGGCAGAGATACGCAGTATTTT.

This chain joins TRBV9 and TRBJ2-1; 13 nucleotides agree with TRBD2. This CDR3 contains 18 residues. Trimming at V came to 3 bases and at J to 4 bases, leaving 10 bases not matched to a gene. Germline-derived CDR1 and CDR2 are SGDLS and YYNGEE. CDR3 DNA sequence: TGTGCCAGCAGCGGAGGACTAGCGGGAGCCCCTCAATACAATGAGCAGTTCTTC. Amino acids: CASSGGLAGAPQYNEQFF.

The table lists this clone with a count of one. This chain uses TRBV4-1 with TRBJ2-7; TRBD2 agrees at 8 bases. The CDR3 has 17 amino acids. Germline CDR1 MGHRA, CDR2 YSYEKL. Trimming at V came to 3 bases and at J to 4 bases, leaving 14 bases not matched to a gene. CDR3 nucleotides: TGCGCCAGCAGCCATCTTGCGGGGGGCCGGTCTGGTTACGAGCAGTACTTC. It is translated as CASSHLAGGRSGYEQYF.

V usage is TRBV15 and J usage is TRBJ1-5, with 7 bases identical to TRBD1. The germline CDR1 and CDR2 sequences are LNHNV and YYDKDF (reference sequence). Trimming at V came to 0 bases and at J to 5 bases, leaving 7 bases not matched to a gene. This CDR3 has 16 residues. The CDR3 DNA is TGTGCCACCAGCAGAGAAGCCGGGACAGACGATCAGCCCCAGCATTTT. Residues: CATSREAGTDDQPQHF.

Details on this clone: The sample holds other DNA sequences that translate to the same CDR3. The CDR3 nucleotides read TGTGCCAGCAGTGAACAGGGGAACACTGAAGCTTTCTTT. Its translation: CASSEQGNTEAFF. The chain joins TRBV2 to TRBJ1-1, with D possibly matching TRBD1 (5 bases). The CDR3 sequence is 13 residues long. V shed 2 bases and J shed 1 base, with 5 bases lying between them. Germline assignment: CDR1 SNHLY and CDR2 FYNNEI.

The rearrangement uses TRBV2 and TRBJ2-3, with TRBD1 as a possible D gene (6 bases). The V gene's germline CDR1 is SNHLY and CDR2 FYNNEI. Trimming shortened V by 6 bases and J by 3 bases, and 10 bases separated the two germline ends. There are 13 residues in the CDR3. CDR3: CASRSDRTDTQYF. CDR3 DNA sequence: TGTGCCAGCAGGTCGGACAGAACAGATACGCAGTATTTT.

CDR3 region: CASSHRQGSNQPQHF. DNA for the CDR3: TGCGCCAGCAGCCACAGACAGGGAAGCAATCAGCCCCAGCATTTT. V gene TRBV4-1 combines with J gene TRBJ1-5; 7 positions agree with TRBD1. The germline V gene has CDR1 MGHRA and CDR2 YSYEKL. CDR3 size: 15 residues. With V trimmed by 3 bases and J by 1 base, 3 bases remained unmatched.

V usage is TRBV30 and J usage is TRBJ2-5; D remains ambiguous. The CDR3 consists of 14 residues. With 0 bases removed from V and 5 bases from J, the gap between germline ends came to 13 bases. Germline V CDR1 and CDR2: GTSNPN, SVGIG (reference sequence). The DNA of the CDR3 is TGTGCCTGGAGTGTAACCTACGTCCGGGAGACCCAGTACTTC. This translates into CAWSVTYVRETQYF.

The V gene is TRBV4-2, the J gene TRBJ1-2; D not certain. The V gene's germline CDR1 is LGHNA and CDR2 YNFKEQ. This CDR3 spans 16 amino acids. V was clipped by 1 base and J by 2 bases, with 14 bases between them. This CDR3 is CASSQVGSNTNYGYTF. CDR3 coding DNA: TGTGCCAGCAGCCAAGTGGGCAGCAATACGAACTATGGCTACACCTTC.